These T cell receptor beta chains were read from a single sample in a study of PD-1 blockade in classical Hodgkin lymphoma. This table comes from immunoSEQ multiplex PCR, and its TCRdb copy is limited to in-frame clones, with some not included. The sample consists of about 37,000 clones, over 60% of them appearing once. This sample comprised peripheral blood mononuclear cells (PBMCs), obtained at baseline. These receptors originate from a human donor with classical Hodgkin lymphoma. The CDR3 runs from the conserved cysteine through the conserved F or W. Fields, in order: clone size, J gene, D gene, CDR3 length, V gene, CDR3 protein, CDR3 DNA. A D gene is named only where the DNA matches it firmly. The size field is filled for only some rows; it gives once, few, many or a size class.

. TRBJ2-7 TRBD1 17 TRBV9 CASSVAPRTGKGYEQYF TGTGCCAGCAGCGTAGCCCCTCGGACAGGGAAAGGGTACGAGCAGTACTTC
few TRBJ1-5 TRBD1 14 TRBV28 CASSLGQGNQPQHF TGTGCCAGCAGTTTGGGACAGGGTAATCAGCCCCAGCATTTT
few TRBJ2-3 TRBD1 15 TRBV28 CASSKDRAPTDTQYF TGTGCCAGCAGTAAGGACAGGGCCCCCACAGATACGCAGTATTTT
. TRBJ2-1 TRBD1 15 TRBV9 CASSVGQGAGNEQFF TGTGCCAGCAGCGTGGGACAGGGGGCTGGTAATGAGCAGTTCTTC
. TRBJ1-2 TRBD1 16 TRBV6-1 CASSVLPGQGGYGYTF TGTGCCAGCAGTGTTTTACCGGGACAGGGTGGCTATGGCTACACCTTC
. TRBJ2-1 . 18 TRBV28 CASSPTSGGKGGTGEQFF TGTGCCAGCAGTCCCACTAGCGGAGGGAAAGGGGGCACAGGTGAGCAGTTCTTC
. TRBJ2-1 . 15 TRBV27 CASSPRGPINNEQFF TGTGCCAGTAGTCCTCGGGGGCCAATAAACAATGAGCAGTTCTTC
. TRBJ1-3 . 14 TRBV28 CASRARGSGNTIYF TGTGCCAGCAGGGCAAGGGGTTCTGGAAACACCATATATTTT
. TRBJ2-7 . 11 TRBV6-5 CASSSGDEQYF TGTGCCAGCAGTTCAGGGGACGAGCAGTACTTC
once TRBJ2-2 . 18 TRBV19 CASSIPSFLAGNTGELFF TGTGCCAGTAGTATTCCTTCTTTTCTCGCCGGAAACACCGGGGAGCTGTTTTTT
. TRBJ1-1 . 15 TRBV18 CASSPLPGGGTEAFF TGTGCCAGCTCACCACTGCCAGGCGGAGGCACTGAAGCTTTCTTT
. TRBJ1-1 . 13 TRBV5-5 CASSYFMNTEAFF TGTGCCAGCAGCTACTTCATGAACACTGAAGCTTTCTTT
. TRBJ2-5 . 12 TRBV5-8 CASSGFQETQYF TGTGCCAGCAGCGGCTTCCAAGAGACCCAGTACTTC
once TRBJ2-5 . 15 TRBV11-2 CASSLEGLGQETQYF TGTGCCAGCAGCTTAGAGGGGTTGGGCCAAGAGACCCAGTACTTC
. TRBJ1-2 . 16 TRBV28 CASNVEPDLRGYGYTF TGTGCCAGCAATGTCGAACCCGACCTTAGGGGCTATGGCTACACCTTC
. TRBJ1-3 . 15 TRBV11-2 CASSQIGAGGNTIYF TGTGCCAGCAGCCAGATTGGGGCGGGCGGAAACACCATATATTTT
few TRBJ2-1 TRBD2 19 TRBV10-1 CASYLGTTSGPATYNEQFF TGCGCCAGTTACCTGGGTACGACTAGCGGGCCCGCTACCTACAATGAGCAGTTCTTC
. TRBJ2-1 TRBD2 17 TRBV11-2 CASSPRLAGEMAGEQFF TGTGCCAGCAGCCCCCGGCTAGCGGGAGAAATGGCGGGTGAGCAGTTCTTC
. TRBJ2-3 . 13 TRBV29-1 CSVVGRRTDTQYF TGCAGCGTTGTAGGTCGGCGCACAGATACGCAGTATTTT
. TRBJ2-1 TRBD2 13 TRBV7-2 CASSQRGGNEQFF TGTGCCAGCAGCCAACGGGGGGGGAATGAGCAGTTCTTC
. TRBJ1-3 . 15 TRBV28 CASSFGGSSGNTIYF TGTGCCAGCAGTTTTGGGGGGAGCTCTGGAAACACCATATATTTT
medium-sized TRBJ2-7 TRBD2 13 TRBV7-6 CASGQLAGYEQYF TGTGCCAGCGGCCAACTAGCGGGTTACGAGCAGTACTTC
once TRBJ2-2 TRBD2 21 TRBV27 CASSFEYHLAGVPKATGELFF TGTGCCAGCAGTTTCGAGTATCACCTAGCGGGAGTTCCAAAGGCCACCGGGGAGCTGTTTTTT
few TRBJ2-3 . 13 TRBV5-4 CASSAKGADTQYF TGTGCCAGCAGCGCCAAGGGGGCAGATACGCAGTATTTT
once TRBJ1-1 . 15 TRBV7-2 CASSLEVGRNTEAFF TGTGCCAGCAGCTTAGAAGTAGGCCGGAACACTGAAGCTTTCTTT
. TRBJ2-1 . 17 TRBV21-1 CASSKGWTSGGDNEQFF TGTGCCAGCAGCAAAGGATGGACTAGCGGGGGAGACAATGAGCAGTTCTTC
. TRBJ2-1 . 11 TRBV29-1 CSVGSYNEQFF TGCAGCGTTGGGTCCTACAATGAGCAGTTCTTC